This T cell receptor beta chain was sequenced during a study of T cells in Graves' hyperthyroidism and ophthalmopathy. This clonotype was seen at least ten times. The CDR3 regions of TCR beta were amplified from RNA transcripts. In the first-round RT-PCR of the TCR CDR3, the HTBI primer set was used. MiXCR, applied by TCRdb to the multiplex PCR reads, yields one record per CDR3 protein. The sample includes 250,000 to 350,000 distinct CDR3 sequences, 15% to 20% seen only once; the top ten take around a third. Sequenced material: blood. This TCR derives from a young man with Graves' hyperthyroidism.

CDR3 region: CASSPGGIYEQYF. The CDR3 coding sequence is TGTGCCAGCAGCCCTGGGGGAATCTACGAGCAGTACTTC. This rearrangement joins TRBV7-2 to TRBJ2-7, with D possibly called TRBD1 or TRBD2 (5 bases each). CDR1 and CDR2 from the germline V gene are SGHTA and FQGNSA. The V gene lost 5 bases and the J gene lost 3 bases, with 11 bases spanning the gap. The CDR3 length is 13 residues.